Sequencing of this TCR beta chain was carried out in a study of shared clonotypes between healthy human individuals. Study details: Per donor, CD8 memory used one plate, CD8 naive used two, CD4 memory used three and CD4 naive used three. Study findings and constraints: As a rule, naive subsets had a larger estimated richness than memory subsets. For naive CD4 cells, roughly 5% of clonotypes were shared across a handful of donors.

A note on this clone: Its antigen is unidentified.

Original methodology: With immunoSEQ giving junction-only sequences and no quality scores, filtering differed. Only in-frame clones appear in the TCRdb table, and some are missing; sequencing was by immunoSEQ multiplex PCR. The DNA gave D and trimming, while V, J and clone size come from that table. The sample carries some 2.1 million clones, 85% to 95% recorded once. Naive CD8 cells, CD45RO-negative and positively selected for CCR7, excluded terminally differentiated effector memory CD45RA+ cells. This CDR3 is built from 13 residues. The V gene lost 5 bases and the J gene lost 4 bases, with 9 bases spanning the gap. Germline CDR1 reads MNHEY; CDR2 reads SMNVEV (reference sequence).

The chain couples TRBV27 to TRBJ2-1, with D uncertain. Sequenced sample: naive CD8+ T cells sorted from blood. The clonotype was recovered from a man aged 18 to 29 in good health. The CDR3 region is CASSPNPYNEQFF. CDR3 bases: TGTGCCAGCAGTCCCAATCCGTACAATGAGCAGTTCTTC.